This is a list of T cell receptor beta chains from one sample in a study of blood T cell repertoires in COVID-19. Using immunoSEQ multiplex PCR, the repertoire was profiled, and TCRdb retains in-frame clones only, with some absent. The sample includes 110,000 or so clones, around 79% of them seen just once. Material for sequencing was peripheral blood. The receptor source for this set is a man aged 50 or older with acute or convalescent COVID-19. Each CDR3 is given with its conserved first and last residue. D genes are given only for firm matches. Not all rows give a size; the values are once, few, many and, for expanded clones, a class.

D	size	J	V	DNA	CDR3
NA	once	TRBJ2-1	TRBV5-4	TGTGCCAGCAGTAACTACAATGAGCAGTTCTTC	CASSNYNEQFF
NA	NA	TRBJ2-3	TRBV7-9	TGTGCCAGCAGCTTAATCAGGGTGGCAGATACGCAGTATTTT	CASSLIRVADTQYF
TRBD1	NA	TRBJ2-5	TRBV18	TGTGCCAGCTCACCACCGACAGGGCAGGCCGGGGAGACCCAGTACTTC	CASSPPTGQAGETQYF
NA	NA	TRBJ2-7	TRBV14	TGTGCCAGCAGCCAATTAAGGGGCGATCCCTACGAGCAGTACTTC	CASSQLRGDPYEQYF
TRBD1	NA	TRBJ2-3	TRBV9	TGTGCCAGCAGCGTGAGCACCGGGACAGGGGTAACAGATACGCAGTATTTT	CASSVSTGTGVTDTQYF
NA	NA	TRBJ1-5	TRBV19	TGTGCCAGTAGGAGGGGGGGAATCCAGCATTTT	CASRRGGIQHF
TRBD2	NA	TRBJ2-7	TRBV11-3	TGTGCCAGCAGCTTAGGAGATCGGGAGGGGAGCTACGAGCAGTACTTC	CASSLGDREGSYEQYF
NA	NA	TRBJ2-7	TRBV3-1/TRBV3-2	TGTGCCAGCAGCTTCTCGAGCTCCTACGAGCAGTACTTC	CASSFSSSYEQYF
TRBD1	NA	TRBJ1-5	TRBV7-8	TGTGCCAGCAGCTTTTCACAGGGGAATCAGCCCCAGCATTTT	CASSFSQGNQPQHF
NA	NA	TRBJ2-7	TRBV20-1	TGCAGTGCTAGTCCGGGCGGGGGCCGTCCCTACGAGCAGTACTTC	CSASPGGGRPYEQYF
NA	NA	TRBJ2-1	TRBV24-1	TGTGCCACCAGTGGAACGAGCGCGGGGGAGCAGTTCTTC	CATSGTSAGEQFF
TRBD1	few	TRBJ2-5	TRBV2	TGTGCCAGCAGTGGACAGGGGATGGAGACCCAGTACTTC	CASSGQGMETQYF
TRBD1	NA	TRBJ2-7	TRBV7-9	TGTGCCAGCAGCTTAGAACAGGGGCGGAACGAGCAGTACTTC	CASSLEQGRNEQYF
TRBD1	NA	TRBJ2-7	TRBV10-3	TGTGCCATCAGTGAGTCGTTAGGGACAGCCTACGAGCAGTACTTC	CAISESLGTAYEQYF
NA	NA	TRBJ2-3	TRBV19	TGTGCCAGTAGTACCTCGGGACAAGGCACAGATACGCAGTATTTT	CASSTSGQGTDTQYF
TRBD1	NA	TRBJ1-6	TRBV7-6	TGTGCCAGCAGCTTAGTACAGGGGGAGCTTAATTCACCCCTCCACTTT	CASSLVQGELNSPLHF
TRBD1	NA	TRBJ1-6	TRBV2	TGTGCCAGCAGGTCAGGGGGCGTCGGGTATAATTCACCCCTCCACTTT	CASRSGGVGYNSPLHF
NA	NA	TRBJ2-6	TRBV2	TGTGCCAGCAGTGAAGCGCACTTTGGACACCAAAACGTCCTGACTTTC	CASSEAHFGHQNVLTF
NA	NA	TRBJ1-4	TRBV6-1	TGTGCCAGCAGTGAAGGCAGTGAGTCGGCTTTCAGGGAAAAACTGTTTTTT	CASSEGSESAFREKLFF
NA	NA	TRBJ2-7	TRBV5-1	TGCGCCAGCTCAACAGGGACCGACTACGAGCAGTACTTC	CASSTGTDYEQYF
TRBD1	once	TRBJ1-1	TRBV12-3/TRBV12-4	TGTGCCAGCAGTCCCGGGACAGGGGGAGAGGCTTTCTTT	CASSPGTGGEAFF
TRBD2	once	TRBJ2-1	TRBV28	TGTGCCAGCAGCCACGCGGGGGGGTTAGGCAATGAGCAGTTCTTC	CASSHAGGLGNEQFF
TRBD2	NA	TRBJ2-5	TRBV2	TGTGCCAGCAGCAAAGATAGCGGGGGGGCGGGTCTAGAGACCCAGTACTTC	CASSKDSGGAGLETQYF
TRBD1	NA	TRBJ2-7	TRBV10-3	TGTGCCATTGGACAGGGTGGGATCTACGAGCAGTACTTC	CAIGQGGIYEQYF
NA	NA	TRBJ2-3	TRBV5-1	TGCGCCAGCAGACGGACTACTAGCACAGATACGCAGTATTTT	CASRRTTSTDTQYF
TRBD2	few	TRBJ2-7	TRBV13	TGTGCCAGCAGCTCGGGACTAGCGGGAGTCGAGCAGTACTTC	CASSSGLAGVEQYF
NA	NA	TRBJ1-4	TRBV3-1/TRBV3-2	TGTGCCAGCAGCCAAGGTCGCGGGGAGGGAAATGAAAAACTGTTTTTT	CASSQGRGEGNEKLFF
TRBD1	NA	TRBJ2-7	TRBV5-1	TGCGCCAGCAGCATCACAGGGGCCCCCTTGCACGAGCAGTACTTC	CASSITGAPLHEQYF
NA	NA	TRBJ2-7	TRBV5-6	TGTGCCAGCAGCCGGATTCAGGGTCCCCACGAGCAGTACTTC	CASSRIQGPHEQYF
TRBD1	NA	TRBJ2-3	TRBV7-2	TGTGCCAGCAGATTGGACAGGGGGTACACAGATACGCAGTATTTT	CASRLDRGYTDTQYF
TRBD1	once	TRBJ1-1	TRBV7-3	TGTGCCAGCAGTTTAGGGACAGGCAACACTGAAGCTTTCTTT	CASSLGTGNTEAFF
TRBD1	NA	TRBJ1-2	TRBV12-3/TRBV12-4	TGTGCCAGCAGATCCGGGACAGGGTATGGCTACACCTTC	CASRSGTGYGYTF
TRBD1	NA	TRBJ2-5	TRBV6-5	TGTGCCAGCCTAGGGGGCATGAAAGAGACCCAGTACTTC	CASLGGMKETQYF
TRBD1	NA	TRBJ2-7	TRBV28	TGTGCCAGCAGTTCTCCGGGACAGGTCTCCTACGAGCAGTACTTC	CASSSPGQVSYEQYF
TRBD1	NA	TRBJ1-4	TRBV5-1	TGCGCCAGCAGACAGGGGAGGTCGGGGGATGAAAAACTGTTTTTT	CASRQGRSGDEKLFF
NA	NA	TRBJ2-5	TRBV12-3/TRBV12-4	TGTGCCAGCAGGGTAGCGGCCCAAGAGACCCAGTACTTC	CASRVAAQETQYF
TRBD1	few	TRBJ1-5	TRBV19	TGTGCCAGTAGTATAACAGGGGGGAGCAATCAGCCCCAGCATTTT	CASSITGGSNQPQHF
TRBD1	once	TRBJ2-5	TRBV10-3	TGTGCCATCAGGGGACAGGGGGCAGAGACCCAGTACTTC	CAIRGQGAETQYF
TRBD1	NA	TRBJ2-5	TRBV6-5	TGTGCCAGCAGACCCACAGGGGGCAGGAAGACCCAGTACTTC	CASRPTGGRKTQYF
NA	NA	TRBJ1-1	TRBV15	TGTGCCACCAGCGGAGCTATGAACACTGAAGCTTTCTTT	CATSGAMNTEAFF
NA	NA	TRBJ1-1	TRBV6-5	TGTGCCAGCAGTTACTCGAATGAGGGTACTGAAGCTTTCTTT	CASSYSNEGTEAFF
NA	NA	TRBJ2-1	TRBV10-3	TGTGCCACGACGGCAGGGGAGAACAATGAGCAGTTCTTC	CATTAGENNEQFF
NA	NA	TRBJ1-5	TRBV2	TGTGCCACCAGGTATGGGGACAATAGCAATCAGCCCCAGCATTTT	CATRYGDNSNQPQHF
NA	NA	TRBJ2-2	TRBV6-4	TGTGCCAGCAGTGAACAGGGATACACCGGGGAGCTGTTTTTT	CASSEQGYTGELFF
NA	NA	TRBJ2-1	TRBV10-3	TGTGCCATCAGTGAGCTCCCCCCCCCACCACTGAATGAGCAGTTCTTC	CAISELPPPPLNEQFF